This T cell receptor (beta chain) originates from a study of CD8+ T cells in alopecia areata. From PBMCs, CD4+ and CD8+ T cells were sorted. V lost 0 bases and J 0 bases, leaving 3 bases between the germline ends. In germline, CDR1 is SGHDT, CDR2 YYEEEE. CDR3 size: 13 residues. Notes on the study in general: Elevated clonality characterized lesional scalp relative to normal scalp, particularly in alopecia totalis/universalis. Sequenced scalp T cells also include alphabeta T cells resident in normal skin.

Sequencing templates came from extracted RNA that was reverse transcribed into cDNA. TCRdb's copy holds only in-frame clones and misses some; the assay was immunoSEQ multiplex PCR. The sample holds about 64,000 clones, roughly two fifths seen once. As for this clone: The target antigen is unknown.

Sequencing was performed on NKG2D-low CD8+ T cells sorted from blood. The V call is TRBV5-6, the J call TRBJ1-1, with D hard to call. This TCR came from a human donor with alopecia areata. The CDR3 reads CASSLVLNTEAFF. The CDR3, as DNA: TGTGCCAGCAGCTTGGTCCTGAACACTGAAGCTTTCTTT. The variable domain in full, completed from reference TRBV5-6 and TRBJ1-1, reads DAGVTQSPTHLIKTRGQQVTLRCSPKSGHDTVSWYQQALGQGPQFIFQYYEEEERQRGNFPDRFSGHQFPNYSSELNVNALLLGDSALYLCASSLVLNTEAFFGQGTRLTVV.